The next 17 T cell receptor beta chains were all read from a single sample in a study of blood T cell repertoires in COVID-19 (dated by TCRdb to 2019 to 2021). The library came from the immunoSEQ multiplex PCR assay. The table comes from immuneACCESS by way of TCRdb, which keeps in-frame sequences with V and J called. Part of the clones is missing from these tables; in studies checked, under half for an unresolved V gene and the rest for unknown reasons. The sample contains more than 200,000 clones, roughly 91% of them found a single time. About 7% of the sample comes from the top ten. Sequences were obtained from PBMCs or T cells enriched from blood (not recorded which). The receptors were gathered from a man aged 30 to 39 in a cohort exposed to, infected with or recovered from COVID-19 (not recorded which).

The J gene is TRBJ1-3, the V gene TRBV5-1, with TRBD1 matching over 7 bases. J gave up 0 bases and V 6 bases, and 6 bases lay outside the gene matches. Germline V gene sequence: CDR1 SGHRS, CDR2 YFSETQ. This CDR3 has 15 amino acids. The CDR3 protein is CASKTGSLSGNTIYF. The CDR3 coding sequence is TGCGCCAGCAAGACAGGGAGCCTCTCTGGAAACACCATATATTTT.

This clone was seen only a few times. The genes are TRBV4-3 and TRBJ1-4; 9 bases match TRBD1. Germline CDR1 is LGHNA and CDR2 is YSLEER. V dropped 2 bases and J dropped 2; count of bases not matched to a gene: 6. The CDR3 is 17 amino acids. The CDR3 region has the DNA TGCGCCAGCAGCCAAAAGAGTACAGGGGGCACTAATGAAAAACTGTTTTTT. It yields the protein CASSQKSTGGTNEKLFF.

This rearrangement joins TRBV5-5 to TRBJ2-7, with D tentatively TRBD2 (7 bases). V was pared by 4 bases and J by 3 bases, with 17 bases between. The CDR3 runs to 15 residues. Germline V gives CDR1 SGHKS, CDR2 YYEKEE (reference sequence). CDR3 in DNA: TGTGCCAGCAGCGGTGTTGGGGGGGCGGACTACGAGCAGTACTTC. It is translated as CASSGVGGADYEQYF.

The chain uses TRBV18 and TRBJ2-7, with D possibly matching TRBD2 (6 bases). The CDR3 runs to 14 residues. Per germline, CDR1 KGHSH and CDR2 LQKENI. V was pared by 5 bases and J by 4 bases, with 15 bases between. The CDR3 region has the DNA TGTGCCAGCTCAACCAGTCGGGGGTCGTACGAGCAGTACTTC. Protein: CASSTSRGSYEQYF.

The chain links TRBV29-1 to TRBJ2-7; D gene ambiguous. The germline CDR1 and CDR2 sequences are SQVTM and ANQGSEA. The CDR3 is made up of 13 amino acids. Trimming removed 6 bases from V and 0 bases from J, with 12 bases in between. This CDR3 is CSVPRMHSYEQYF. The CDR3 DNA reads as TGCAGCGTACCCAGGATGCACTCCTACGAGCAGTACTTC.

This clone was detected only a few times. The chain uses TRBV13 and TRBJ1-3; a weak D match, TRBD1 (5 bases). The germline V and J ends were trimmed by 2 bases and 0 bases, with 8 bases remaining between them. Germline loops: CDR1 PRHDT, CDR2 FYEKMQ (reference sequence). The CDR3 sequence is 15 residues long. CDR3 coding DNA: TGTGCCAGCAGCTTATACAGGCCCTCTGGAAACACCATATATTTT. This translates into CASSLYRPSGNTIYF. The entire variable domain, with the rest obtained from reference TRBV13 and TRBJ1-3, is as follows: AAGVIQSPRHLIKEKRETATLKCYPIPRHDTVYWYQQGPGQDPQFLISFYEKMQSDKGSIPDRFSAQQFSDYHSELNMSSLELGDSALYFCASSLYRPSGNTIYFGEGSWLTVV.

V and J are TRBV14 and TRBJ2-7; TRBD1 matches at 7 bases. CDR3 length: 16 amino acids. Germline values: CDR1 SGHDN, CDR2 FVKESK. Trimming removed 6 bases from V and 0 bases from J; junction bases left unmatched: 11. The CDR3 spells CASSVQGPGGSYEQYF. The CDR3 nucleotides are TGTGCCAGCAGTGTACAGGGGCCCGGTGGCTCCTACGAGCAGTACTTC.

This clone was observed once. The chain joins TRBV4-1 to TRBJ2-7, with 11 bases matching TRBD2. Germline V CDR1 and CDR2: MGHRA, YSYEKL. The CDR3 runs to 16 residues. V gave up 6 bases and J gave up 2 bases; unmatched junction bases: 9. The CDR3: CASRPSGTSGPYEQYF. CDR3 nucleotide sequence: TGCGCCAGCAGGCCCTCCGGGACTAGCGGACCCTACGAGCAGTACTTC.

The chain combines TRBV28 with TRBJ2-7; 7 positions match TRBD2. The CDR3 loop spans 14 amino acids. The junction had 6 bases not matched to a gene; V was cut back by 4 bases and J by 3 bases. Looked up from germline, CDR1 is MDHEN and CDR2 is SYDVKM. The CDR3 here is CASSYPAGDYEQYF. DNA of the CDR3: TGTGCCAGCAGTTATCCGGCGGGGGACTACGAGCAGTACTTC.

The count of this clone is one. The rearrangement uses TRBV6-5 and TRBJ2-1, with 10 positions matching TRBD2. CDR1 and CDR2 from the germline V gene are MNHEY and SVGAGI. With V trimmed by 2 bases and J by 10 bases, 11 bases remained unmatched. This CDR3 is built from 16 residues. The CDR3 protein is CASSYGFSGRAGEQFF. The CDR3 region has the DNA TGTGCCAGCAGTTACGGGTTCAGCGGGAGGGCAGGCGAGCAGTTCTTC.

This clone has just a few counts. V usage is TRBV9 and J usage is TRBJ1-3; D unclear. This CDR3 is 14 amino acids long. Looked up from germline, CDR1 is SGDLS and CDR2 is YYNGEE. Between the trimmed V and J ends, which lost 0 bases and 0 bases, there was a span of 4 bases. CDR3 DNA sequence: TGTGCCAGCAGCGTAGCCCTCTCTGGAAACACCATATATTTT. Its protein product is CASSVALSGNTIYF.

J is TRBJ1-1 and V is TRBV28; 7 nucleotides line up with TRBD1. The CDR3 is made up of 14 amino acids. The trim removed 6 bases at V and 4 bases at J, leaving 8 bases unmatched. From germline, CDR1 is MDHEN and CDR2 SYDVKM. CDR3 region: CASRTTGFGTEAFF. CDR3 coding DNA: TGTGCCAGCAGGACGACAGGGTTCGGCACTGAAGCTTTCTTT.

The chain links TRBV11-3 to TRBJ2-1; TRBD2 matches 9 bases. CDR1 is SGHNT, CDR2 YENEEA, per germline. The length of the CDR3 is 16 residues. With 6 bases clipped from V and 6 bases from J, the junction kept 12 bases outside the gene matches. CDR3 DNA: TGTGCCAGCAGTCTCGAAGGGGCGGGAGGGCCCAATGAGCAGTTCTTC. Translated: CASSLEGAGGPNEQFF.

DNA of the CDR3: TGTGCCACCAGCCCCGGGACTTATAGCTCCTACGAGCAGTACTTC. Residues: CATSPGTYSSYEQYF. The chain joins TRBV24-1 to TRBJ2-7, with D possibly being TRBD2 (6 bases). Germline V gives CDR1 KGHDR, CDR2 SFDVKD. The CDR3 covers 15 residues. Trimming pared 7 bases from V and 0 bases from J, leaving 15 bases between.

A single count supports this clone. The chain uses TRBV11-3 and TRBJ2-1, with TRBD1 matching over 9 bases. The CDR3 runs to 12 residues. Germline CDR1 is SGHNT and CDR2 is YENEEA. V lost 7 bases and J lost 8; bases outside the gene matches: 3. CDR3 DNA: TGTGCCAGCAAGGGACAGGGAGATGAGCAGTTCTTC. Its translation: CASKGQGDEQFF.

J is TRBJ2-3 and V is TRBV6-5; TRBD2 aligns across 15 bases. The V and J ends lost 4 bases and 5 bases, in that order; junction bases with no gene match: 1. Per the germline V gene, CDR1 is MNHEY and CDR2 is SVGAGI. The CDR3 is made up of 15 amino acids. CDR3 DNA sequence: TGTGCCAGCAGTTGGGGACTAGCGGGGGGAGATACGCAGTATTTT. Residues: CASSWGLAGGDTQYF.

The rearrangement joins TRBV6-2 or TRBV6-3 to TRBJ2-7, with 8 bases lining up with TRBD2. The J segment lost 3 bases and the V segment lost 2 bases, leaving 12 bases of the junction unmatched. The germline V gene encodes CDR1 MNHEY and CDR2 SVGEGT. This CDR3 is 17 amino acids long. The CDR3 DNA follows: TGTGCCAGCAGTTACACGACCGTAGGTAGCGGGATCTACGAGCAGTACTTC. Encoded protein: CASSYTTVGSGIYEQYF.